Detailed here is one TCR beta chain. Its specificity is not known. A much larger clone is a single base away; this may be a read error. Using RNA template, CDR3s of TCR alpha and beta were amplified with iRepertoire arm-PCR. One-step reverse transcription and amplification started from roughly 100-400 ng of tissue mRNA or PBMC total RNA. One entry per CDR3 protein results from TCRdb running MiXCR on the multiplex PCR reads. The repertoire has a few hundred thousand distinct CDR3 sequences, 41% of them found once; the top ten carry 12%. The data stem from a study of glioma-infiltrating T cells. Study background: Samples included WHO grade II oligodendrogliomas or astrocytomas and initial-diagnosis grade IV glioblastomas. Overall study results and limits: Above-expected tissue-blood divergence occurred in all gliomas, most in low-grade ones. Shared blood CDR3 signature motifs marked patients with low tissue-blood divergence.

The CDR3 is 15 amino acids. CDR1 DFQATT and CDR2 SNEGSKA come from the germline V gene (reference sequence). Sequencing was done on a sample of glioma tissue, nonneoplastic brain tissue, or PBMCs (not recorded which). The sequence was obtained from a human donor with low-grade glioma or glioblastoma, undergoing nonglioma brain surgery, or in good health (not recorded which). The chain uses TRBV20-1 and TRBJ2-1; 7 nucleotides align to TRBD2. This chain's CDR3 is CSARDAGSGNNERFF. Here the CDR3 DNA reads TGCAGTGCTAGAGATGCGGGGAGCGGGAACAATGAGCGGTTCTTC.